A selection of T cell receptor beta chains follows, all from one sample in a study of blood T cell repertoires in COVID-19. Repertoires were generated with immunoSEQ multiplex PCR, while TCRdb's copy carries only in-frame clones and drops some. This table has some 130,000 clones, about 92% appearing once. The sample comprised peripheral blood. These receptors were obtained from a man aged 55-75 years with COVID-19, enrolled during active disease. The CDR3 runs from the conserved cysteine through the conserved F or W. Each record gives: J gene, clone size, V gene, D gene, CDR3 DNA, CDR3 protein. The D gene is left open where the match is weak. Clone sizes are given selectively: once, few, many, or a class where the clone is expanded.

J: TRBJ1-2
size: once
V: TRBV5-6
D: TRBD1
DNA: TGTGCCAGCAGCTTGATCGGGACAGGGCTCTATGGCTACACCTTC
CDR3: CASSLIGTGLYGYTF

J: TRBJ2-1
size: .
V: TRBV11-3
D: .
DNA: TGTGCCAGCAGCCCCGGGGGTAGCTATTTCGGTGAGCAGTTCTTC
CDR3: CASSPGGSYFGEQFF

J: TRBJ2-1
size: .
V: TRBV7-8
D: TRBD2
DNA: TGTGCCAGCAGCTACGGGGGGTACAATGAGCAGTTCTTC
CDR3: CASSYGGYNEQFF

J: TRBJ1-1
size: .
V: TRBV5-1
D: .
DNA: TGCGCCAGCAGCTCCCTCGGAGGGAGTGAAGCTTTCTTT
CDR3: CASSSLGGSEAFF

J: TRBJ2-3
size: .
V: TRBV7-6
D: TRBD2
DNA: TGTGCCAGCAGCACCCAGACTAGCGGGCGAGAAGATACGCAGTATTTT
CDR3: CASSTQTSGREDTQYF

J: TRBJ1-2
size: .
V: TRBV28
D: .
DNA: TGTGCCAGCAGTTCTCCGGTGGCAGGGTCCTATGGCTACACCTTC
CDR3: CASSSPVAGSYGYTF

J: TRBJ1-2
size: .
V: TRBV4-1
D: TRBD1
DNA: TGCGCCAGCAGCACCGGGACAGTAACTTATGGCTACACCTTC
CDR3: CASSTGTVTYGYTF

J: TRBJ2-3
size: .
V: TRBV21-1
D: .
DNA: TGTGCCAGCAGCAAAGCGCCTACTAGCGGGAGCACAGATACGCAGTATTTT
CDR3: CASSKAPTSGSTDTQYF

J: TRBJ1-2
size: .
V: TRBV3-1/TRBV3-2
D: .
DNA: TGTGCCAGCAGCCAACACGACAGGATAGGGAATGGCTACACCTTC
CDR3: CASSQHDRIGNGYTF

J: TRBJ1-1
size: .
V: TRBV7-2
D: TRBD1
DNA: TGTGCCAGCAGCCCTACCCCAACAGGGGATGAAGCTTTCTTT
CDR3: CASSPTPTGDEAFF

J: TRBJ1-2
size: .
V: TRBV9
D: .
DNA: TGTGCCAGCAGAGCACAGGGTTCTGGCTATGGCTACACCTTC
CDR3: CASRAQGSGYGYTF

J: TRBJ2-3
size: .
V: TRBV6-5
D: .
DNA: TGTGCCAGCAGTTCCCTTGGAGCGGGTGACACAGATACGCAGTATTTT
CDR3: CASSSLGAGDTDTQYF

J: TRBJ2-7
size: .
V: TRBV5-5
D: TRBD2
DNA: TGTGCCAGCAGCTTGGGAGCTAGCGGGAGAAGGTATGAGCAGTACTTC
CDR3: CASSLGASGRRYEQYF

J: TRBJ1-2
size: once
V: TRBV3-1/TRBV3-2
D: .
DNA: TGTGCCAGCAGCCAAGCGGTCGGCTTAACGGGGGGCTACACCTTC
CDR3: CASSQAVGLTGGYTF

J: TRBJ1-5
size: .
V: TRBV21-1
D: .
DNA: TGTGCCAGCAGCAAACTGGGGGACAGGGCAAGTCAGCCCCAGCATTTT
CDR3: CASSKLGDRASQPQHF

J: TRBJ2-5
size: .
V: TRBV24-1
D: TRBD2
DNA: TGTGCCACCAGTGATCGAGGGCTAGCGGTGCAAGAGACCCAGTACTTC
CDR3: CATSDRGLAVQETQYF

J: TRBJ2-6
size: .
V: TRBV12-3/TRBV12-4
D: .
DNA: TGTGCCACCACAGCCTCTGGGGCCAACGTCCTGACTTTC
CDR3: CATTASGANVLTF

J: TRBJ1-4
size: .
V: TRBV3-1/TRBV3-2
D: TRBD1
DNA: TGTGCCAGCAGAAGGTCGGGACAGGGAAGGGAAAAACTGTTTTTT
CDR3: CASRRSGQGREKLFF

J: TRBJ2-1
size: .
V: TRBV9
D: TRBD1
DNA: TGTGCCAGCAGCGTACCCGGACAGGGAGATAATGAGCAGTTCTTC
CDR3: CASSVPGQGDNEQFF

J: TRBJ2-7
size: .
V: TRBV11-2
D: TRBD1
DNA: TGTGCCAGCAGCCCCCTGGGACAGAGCGACGAGCAGTACTTC
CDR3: CASSPLGQSDEQYF

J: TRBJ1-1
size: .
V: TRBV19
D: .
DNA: TGTGCCAGTAGAAGGGGGGGCACTGAAGCTTTCTTT
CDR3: CASRRGGTEAFF

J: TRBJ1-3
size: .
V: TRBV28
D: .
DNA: TGTGCCAGCAGTTTGGTGGGCGGGGTCCGCTCTGGAAACACCATATATTTT
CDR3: CASSLVGGVRSGNTIYF

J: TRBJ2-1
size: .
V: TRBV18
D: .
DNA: TGTGCCAGCTCACTTAGTACACAGAATACTGGGAATGAGCAGTTCTTC
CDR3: CASSLSTQNTGNEQFF